The clone carrying this TCR beta chain was found many times. Trimming cost V 5 bases and J 2 bases; bases outside gene matches: 8. This CDR3 spans 18 amino acids. CDR1 and CDR2 (germline): SGHTA, FQGNSA. This entry belongs to a study of T-cell reconstitution after alpha-beta-depleted transplantation in children. TCRbeta library preparation incorporated unique molecular identifiers. TCRdb independently ran MiXCR on the PCR reads; one entry per CDR3 protein. The repertoire has around 600,000 distinct CDR3 sequences, 20% to 25% of them found once; the top ten carry roughly an eighth. The input for sequencing was PBMCs, mostly from graft donor cells, taken 360 days after TCRalphabeta/CD19-depleted stem cell transplant. The TCR was taken from a boy in the first two years of life who had a stem cell transplant for acute myeloid leukemia, so the T cells may come from the graft donor. The V call is TRBV7-2, the J call TRBJ2-3; 15 nucleotides match TRBD2. CDR3 in amino acids: CASSATGTSGGSTDTQYF. The CDR3, as DNA: TGTGCCAGCAGCGCGACCGGGACTAGCGGGGGGTCCACAGATACGCAGTATTTT.